This note documents a single TCR beta chain sequence. There are a few counts of this clonotype. What antigen it recognizes has not been identified. Base quality data are lacking; no much larger clone is found one base away. Via the germline V gene (reference sequence), CDR1 is DFQATT and CDR2 SNEGSKA. V loses 3 bases, J loses 2 bases, and the germline ends lie 15 bases apart. The CDR3 covers 15 residues, taking in both the cysteine and the phenylalanine. The CDR3 DNA has 45 bases and is translated from base 1. Preparation of the library involved 5' RACE. The sequencing machine was an Illumina MiSeq. Library preparation attached unique molecular identifiers to individual cDNA molecules for quantitative, reproducible TCR counting. Concerning the study's data processing: Samples had a median of 95,638 TCRs, with a range from roughly 20,000 to 700,000. V, J and CDR3 annotation of the TCR reads was carried out using the Decombinator software suite. To make PS versus PT1 abundance plots, every sample was subsampled to the same number of TCRs (28,000). TCRs were defined as expanded if absent before sensitization and observed at least eight times at the 2-week time point. The public sequencing data were trimmed at Q25 with fastp and processed into clonotypes with MiXCR by TCRdb, which kept only in-frame beta chains. When rows share a CDR3 protein, they turn into one entry using the most common DNA and genes. For this entry, the V and J calls and clone size follow TCRdb and not the study's own pipeline. Within this sample are 110,000 or so distinct CDR3 sequences, with approximately 20% of them counted one time only. 2.8% of the sample belongs to the ten largest clones.

Total RNA was extracted from unfractionated whole blood that had been collected in Tempus Blood RNA tubes. Five or six healthy volunteers served as TCR sequencing controls and were bled at day 0, 2 weeks and 6 weeks. The data belong to a study of human T cells and chemical hapten exposure (dated by TCRdb to 2020 to 2022). Regarding the research as a whole: Libraries were pooled for sequencing, and variation in per-sample TCR yields was attributed mainly to small differences in library volumes within the pool. The study tracked peripheral blood TCR repertoire changes in vivo during primary and secondary sensitization to the hapten diphenylcyclopropenone (DPC) in alopecia patients. From each blood RNA sample, both TCR alpha and TCR beta chains were sequenced.

On the study overall, not on this receptor specifically: DPC sensitization did not change the number of TCRs with a frequency above 1 in 1000, and there was no evidence of changes in global repertoire structure. Repeated subsampling changed both the strength of the expansion versus patch-test correlation and the threshold at which that correlation became significant.

The chain is assembled from TRBV20-1 and TRBJ2-3; a tentative D call is TRBD2 (5 bases match). The clonotype was recovered from a human donor in good health. The CDR3 region has the sequence CSASHQRYYTDTQYF. The DNA sequence is as follows: TGCAGTGCTAGTCACCAGCGGTACTACACAGATACGCAGTATTTT.